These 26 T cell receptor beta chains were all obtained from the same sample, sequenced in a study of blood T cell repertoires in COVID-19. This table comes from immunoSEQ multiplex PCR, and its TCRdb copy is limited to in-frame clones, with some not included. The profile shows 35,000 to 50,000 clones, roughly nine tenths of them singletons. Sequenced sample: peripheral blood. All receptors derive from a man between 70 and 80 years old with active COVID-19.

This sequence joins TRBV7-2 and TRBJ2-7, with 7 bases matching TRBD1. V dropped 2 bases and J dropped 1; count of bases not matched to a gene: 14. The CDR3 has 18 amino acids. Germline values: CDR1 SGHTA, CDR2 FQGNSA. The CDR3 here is CASSLRPRTGRVSYEQYF. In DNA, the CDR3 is TGTGCCAGCAGCTTAAGGCCGAGGACAGGTCGGGTTTCCTACGAGCAGTACTTC.

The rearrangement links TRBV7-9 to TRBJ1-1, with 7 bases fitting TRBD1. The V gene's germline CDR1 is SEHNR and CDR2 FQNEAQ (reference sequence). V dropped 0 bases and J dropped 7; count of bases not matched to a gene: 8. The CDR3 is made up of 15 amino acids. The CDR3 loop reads CASSLADREVIEAFF. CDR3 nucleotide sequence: TGTGCCAGCAGCTTAGCCGACAGGGAGGTCATTGAAGCTTTCTTT.

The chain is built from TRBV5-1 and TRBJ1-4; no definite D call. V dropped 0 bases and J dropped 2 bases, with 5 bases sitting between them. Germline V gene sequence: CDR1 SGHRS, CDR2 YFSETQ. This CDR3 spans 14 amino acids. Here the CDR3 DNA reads TGCGCCAGCAGCTTGGACAGCACTAATGAAAAACTGTTTTTT. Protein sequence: CASSLDSTNEKLFF.

The CDR3 DNA sequence: TGTGCCAGCATGAAATCCGGGGTCGACACCGGGGAGCTGTTTTTT. Translation gives CASMKSGVDTGELFF. V is TRBV9 and J is TRBJ2-2; weak D call: TRBD2 (5 bases). V lost 6 bases to trimming and J lost 3 bases, with 15 bases between them. The CDR3 has 15 amino acids. In germline, CDR1 is SGDLS, CDR2 YYNGEE.

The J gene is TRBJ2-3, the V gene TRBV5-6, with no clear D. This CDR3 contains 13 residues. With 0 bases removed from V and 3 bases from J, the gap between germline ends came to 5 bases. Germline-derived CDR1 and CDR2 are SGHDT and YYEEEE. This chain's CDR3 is CASSLGRTDTQYF. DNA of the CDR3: TGTGCCAGCAGCTTGGGCAGAACAGATACGCAGTATTTT.

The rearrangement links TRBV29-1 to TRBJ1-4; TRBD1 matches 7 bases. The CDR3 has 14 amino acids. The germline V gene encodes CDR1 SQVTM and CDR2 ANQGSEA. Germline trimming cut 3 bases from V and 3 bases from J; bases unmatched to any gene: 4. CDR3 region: CSVDSTGSNEKLFF. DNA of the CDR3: TGCAGCGTTGATTCGACAGGGTCTAATGAAAAACTGTTTTTT. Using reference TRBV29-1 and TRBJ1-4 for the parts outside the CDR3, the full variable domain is SAVISQKPSRDICQRGTSLTIQCQVDSQVTMMFWYRQQPGQSLTLIATANQGSEATYESGFVIDKFPISRPNLTFSTLTVSNMSPEDSSIYLCSVDSTGSNEKLFFGSGTQLSVL.

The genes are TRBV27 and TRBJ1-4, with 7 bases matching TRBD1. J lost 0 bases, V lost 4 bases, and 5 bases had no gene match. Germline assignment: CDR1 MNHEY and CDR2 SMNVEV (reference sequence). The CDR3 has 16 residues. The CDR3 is CASSWDSSATNEKLFF. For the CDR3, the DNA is TGTGCCAGCAGTTGGGACAGCAGCGCAACTAATGAAAAACTGTTTTTT.

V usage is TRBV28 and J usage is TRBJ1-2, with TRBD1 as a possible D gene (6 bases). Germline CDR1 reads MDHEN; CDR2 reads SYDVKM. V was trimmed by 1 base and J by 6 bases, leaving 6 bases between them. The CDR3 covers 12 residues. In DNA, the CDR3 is TGTGCCAGCAGTTTATACAGGGATGGCTACACCTTC. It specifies CASSLYRDGYTF.

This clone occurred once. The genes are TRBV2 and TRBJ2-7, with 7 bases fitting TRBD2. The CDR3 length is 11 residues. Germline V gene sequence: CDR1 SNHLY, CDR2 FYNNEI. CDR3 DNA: TGTGTCGTACGGGGGGACCATCAGCAGTACTTC. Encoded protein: CVVRGDHQQYF.

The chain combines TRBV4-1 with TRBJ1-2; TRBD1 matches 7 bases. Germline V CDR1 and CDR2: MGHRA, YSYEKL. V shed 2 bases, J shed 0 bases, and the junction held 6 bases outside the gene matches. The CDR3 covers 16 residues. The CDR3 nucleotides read TGCGCCAGCAGCCAACTGACAGGGAATCCTAACTATGGCTACACCTTC. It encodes CASSQLTGNPNYGYTF.

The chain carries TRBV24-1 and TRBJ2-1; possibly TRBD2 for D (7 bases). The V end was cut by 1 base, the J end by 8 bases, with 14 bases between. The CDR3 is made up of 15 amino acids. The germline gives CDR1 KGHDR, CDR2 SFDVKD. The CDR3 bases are TGTGCCACCAGTGATTTTAGGGGGGGGGCTTATGAGCAGTTCTTC. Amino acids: CATSDFRGGAYEQFF.

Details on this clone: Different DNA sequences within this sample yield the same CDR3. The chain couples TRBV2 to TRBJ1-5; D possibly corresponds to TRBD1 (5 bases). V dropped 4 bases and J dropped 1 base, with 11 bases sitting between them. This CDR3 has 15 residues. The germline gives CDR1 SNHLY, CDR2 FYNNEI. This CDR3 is CASSGQGGSNQPQHF. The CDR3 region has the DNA TGTGCCAGCAGTGGGCAGGGAGGAAGCAATCAGCCCCAGCATTTT.

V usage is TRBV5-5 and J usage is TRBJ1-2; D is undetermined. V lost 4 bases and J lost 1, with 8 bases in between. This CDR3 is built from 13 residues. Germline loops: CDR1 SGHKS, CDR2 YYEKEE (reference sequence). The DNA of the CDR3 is TGTGCCAGCAGCGTGGGCAGTAACTATGGCTACACCTTC. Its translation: CASSVGSNYGYTF.

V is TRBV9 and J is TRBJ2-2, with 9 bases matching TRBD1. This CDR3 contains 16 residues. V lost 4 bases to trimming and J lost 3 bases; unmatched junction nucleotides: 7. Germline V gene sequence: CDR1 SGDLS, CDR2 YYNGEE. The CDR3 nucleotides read TGTGCCAGCAGCCCCCGGACAGGGGCCGACACCGGGGAGCTGTTTTTT. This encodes CASSPRTGADTGELFF.

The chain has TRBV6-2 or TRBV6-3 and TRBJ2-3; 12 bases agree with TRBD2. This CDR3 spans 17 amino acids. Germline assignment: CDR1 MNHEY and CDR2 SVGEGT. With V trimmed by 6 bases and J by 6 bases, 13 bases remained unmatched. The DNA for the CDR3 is TGTGCCAGCAGCCGCCTTCTAGCGGGGGGGCCGTCTGATACGCAGTATTTT. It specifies CASSRLLAGGPSDTQYF.

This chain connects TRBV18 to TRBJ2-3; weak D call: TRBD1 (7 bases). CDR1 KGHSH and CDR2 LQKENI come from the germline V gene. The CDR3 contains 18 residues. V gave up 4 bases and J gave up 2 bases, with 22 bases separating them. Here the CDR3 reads CASSRLRQGGGPTDTQYF. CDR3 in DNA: TGTGCCAGCTCACGCCTCCGACAGGGTGGAGGGCCCACAGATACGCAGTATTTT. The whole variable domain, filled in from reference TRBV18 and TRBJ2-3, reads NAGVMQNPRHLVRRRGQEARLRCSPMKGHSHVYWYRQLPEEGLKFMVYLQKENIIDESGMPKERFSAEFPKEGPSILRIQQVVRGDSAAYFCASSRLRQGGGPTDTQYFGPGTRLTVL.

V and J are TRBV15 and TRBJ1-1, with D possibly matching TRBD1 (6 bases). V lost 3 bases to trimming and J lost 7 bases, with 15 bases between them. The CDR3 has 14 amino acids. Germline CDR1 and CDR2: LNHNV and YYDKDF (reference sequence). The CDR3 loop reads CATSRDQGLVEAFF. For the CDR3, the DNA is TGTGCCACCAGCAGGGACCAGGGGTTAGTTGAAGCTTTCTTT.

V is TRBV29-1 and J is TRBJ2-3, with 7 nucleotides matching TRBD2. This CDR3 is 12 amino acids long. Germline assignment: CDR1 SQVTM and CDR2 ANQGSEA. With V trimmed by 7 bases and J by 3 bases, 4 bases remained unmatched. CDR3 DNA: TGCAGCGCCCGGCGGGGGACAGATACGCAGTATTTT. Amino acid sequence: CSARRGTDTQYF.

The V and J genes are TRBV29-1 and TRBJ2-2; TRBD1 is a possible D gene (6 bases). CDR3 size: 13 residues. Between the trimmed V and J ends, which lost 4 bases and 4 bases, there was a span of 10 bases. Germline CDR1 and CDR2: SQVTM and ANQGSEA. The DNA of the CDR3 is TGCAGCGTTGGATTCAGGGGCACCGGGGAGCTGTTTTTT. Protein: CSVGFRGTGELFF.

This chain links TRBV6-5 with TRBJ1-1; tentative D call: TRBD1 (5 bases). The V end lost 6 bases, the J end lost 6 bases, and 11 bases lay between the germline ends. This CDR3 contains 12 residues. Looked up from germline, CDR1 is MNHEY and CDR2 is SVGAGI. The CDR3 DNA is TGTGCCAGCAGGCGGGGCGTTGCTGAAGCTTTCTTT. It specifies CASRRGVAEAFF.

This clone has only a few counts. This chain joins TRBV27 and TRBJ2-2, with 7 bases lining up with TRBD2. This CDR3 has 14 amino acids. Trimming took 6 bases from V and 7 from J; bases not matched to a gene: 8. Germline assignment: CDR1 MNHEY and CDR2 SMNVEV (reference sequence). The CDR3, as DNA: TGTGCCAGCAGGCGAACGGGGGGAGACGGGGAGCTGTTTTTT. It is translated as CASRRTGGDGELFF.

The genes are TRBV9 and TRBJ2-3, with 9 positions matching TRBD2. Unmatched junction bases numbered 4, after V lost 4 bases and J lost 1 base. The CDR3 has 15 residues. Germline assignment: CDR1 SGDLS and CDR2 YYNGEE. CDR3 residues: CASSPAGGGTDTQYF. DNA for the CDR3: TGTGCCAGCAGCCCCGCGGGGGGGGGCACAGATACGCAGTATTTT. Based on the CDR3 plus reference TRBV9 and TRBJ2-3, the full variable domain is DSGVTQTPKHLITATGQRVTLRCSPRSGDLSVYWYQQSLDQGLQFLIQYYNGEERAKGNILERFSAQQFPDLHSELNLSSLELGDSALYFCASSPAGGGTDTQYFGPGTRLTVL.

The CDR3 is CASSFRQGSYGYTF. The CDR3 nucleotides read TGTGCCAGCAGTTTCAGACAGGGAAGTTATGGCTACACCTTC. The chain couples TRBV28 to TRBJ1-2; 7 positions match TRBD1. Trimming took 3 bases from V and 5 from J; bases not matched to a gene: 6. This CDR3 contains 14 residues. Germline-derived CDR1 and CDR2 are MDHEN and SYDVKM.

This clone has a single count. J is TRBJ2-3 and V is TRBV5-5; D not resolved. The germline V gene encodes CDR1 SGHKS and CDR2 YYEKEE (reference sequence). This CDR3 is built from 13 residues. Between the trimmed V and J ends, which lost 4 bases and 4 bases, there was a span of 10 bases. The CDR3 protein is CASSPRFSDTQYF. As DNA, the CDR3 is TGTGCCAGCAGCCCGCGGTTTTCAGATACGCAGTATTTT.

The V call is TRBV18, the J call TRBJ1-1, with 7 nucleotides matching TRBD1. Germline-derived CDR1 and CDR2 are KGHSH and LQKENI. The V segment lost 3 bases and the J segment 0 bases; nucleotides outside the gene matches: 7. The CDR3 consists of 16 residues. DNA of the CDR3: TGTGCCAGCTCACCGGAGACAGGGCGCATGAACACTGAAGCTTTCTTT. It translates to CASSPETGRMNTEAFF.

This chain's CDR3 is CASSTAGTDLYEQYF. For the CDR3, the DNA is TGTGCCAGCAGTACCGCCGGGACAGACCTTTACGAGCAGTACTTC. This chain connects TRBV27 to TRBJ2-7; 7 nucleotides match TRBD1. Germline V lookup: CDR1 MNHEY, CDR2 SMNVEV (reference sequence). Trimming took 5 bases from V and 4 from J; bases not matched to a gene: 11. The CDR3 runs 15 residues.